This T cell receptor beta chain was found in a study of blood T cell repertoires in COVID-19. Study context: Donors in the United States, Italy and Spain gave samples during acute or convalescent COVID-19. Sample material is recorded as cDNA or gDNA derived from T cells, B-cell-depleted T cells, or PBMCs.

Original processing notes: Amplification from reference gene primers served as the basis for estimated nucleated cell counts. TCRdb's copy holds only in-frame clones and misses some; the assay was immunoSEQ multiplex PCR. The D gene and trimming were derived from the DNA, and the V and J assignments and clone size from that table. Here the sample spans more than 95,000 clones, 82% being singletons. This CDR3 comprises 15 residues. V lost 4 bases and J lost 3, with 15 bases in between. The germline CDR1 and CDR2 sequences are LGHDT and YNNKEL (reference sequence). The specimen was peripheral blood. V gene TRBV3-1 (or the pseudogene TRBV3-2) combines with J gene TRBJ1-1; no clear D. This TCR was recovered from a man in his sixties with acute or convalescent COVID-19. CDR3 residues: CASSPQRLGDTEAFF. The CDR3 coding sequence is TGTGCCAGCAGCCCCCAGAGATTGGGAGACACTGAAGCTTTCTTT.